This entry lists 6 T cell receptor beta chains sequenced from one sample in a study of T cell responses to AZD1222 COVID-19 vaccine. The repertoire was sequenced with immunoSEQ multiplex PCR; TCRdb's copy has only in-frame clones and lacks some. The sample holds more than 150,000 clones, 80% to 90% seen once. The sequences come from peripheral blood, collected on day 0 of AZD1222 vaccination. The receptors here all came from an adult in good health.

J is TRBJ1-2 and V is TRBV6-5; no firm D call. The V and J ends lost 6 bases and 5 bases respectively, with 16 bases between them. The germline CDR1 and CDR2 sequences are MNHEY and SVGAGI. This CDR3 is 14 amino acids long. The CDR3 here is CASRLRRSGYGYTF. The DNA of the CDR3 is TGTGCCAGCAGACTCAGGAGGTCCGGGTATGGCTACACCTTC.

The chain is built from TRBV28 and TRBJ2-7; 8 bases match TRBD1. Germline V gene data show CDR1 as MDHEN and CDR2 as SYDVKM. The V segment lost 3 bases and the J segment 5 bases; nucleotides outside the gene matches: 9. This CDR3 spans 15 amino acids. The CDR3 coding sequence is TGTGCCAGCAGTTTTGGGACAGGAGGATTCAACGAGCAGTACTTC. Translation: CASSFGTGGFNEQYF.

This sequence joins TRBV7-2 and TRBJ2-3; D is perhaps TRBD2 (6 bases). Germline V gives CDR1 SGHTA, CDR2 FQGNSA. There are 13 residues in the CDR3. V was trimmed by 5 bases and J by 14 bases, leaving 20 bases between them. Written as DNA, the CDR3 is TGTGCCAGCAGCCAAGCGCAGGTGGGGGGACGGTATTTT. Translation: CASSQAQVGGRYF.

The rearrangement uses TRBV3-1 (or the pseudogene TRBV3-2) and TRBJ2-1; 8 bases fit TRBD2. This CDR3 comprises 17 residues. Germline CDR1 is LGHDT and CDR2 is YNNKEL (reference sequence). Trimming removed 1 base from V and 4 bases from J; junction bases left unmatched: 9. CDR3 sequence (DNA): TGTGCCAGCAGCCAAGCGGGAGGGGGTAGCTTTTACAATGAGCAGTTCTTC. This translates into CASSQAGGGSFYNEQFF.

This sequence joins TRBV19 and TRBJ1-2, with D perhaps matching TRBD1 (5 bases). The CDR3 extends over 15 amino acids. Germline assignment: CDR1 LNHDA and CDR2 SQIVND (reference sequence). The V end lost 3 bases, the J end lost 4 bases, and 15 bases lay between the germline ends. CDR3 loop: CASSIQGPGGYGYTF. The CDR3 DNA follows: TGTGCCAGTAGTATTCAGGGACCTGGAGGCTATGGCTACACCTTC.

In this sample, this clone turned up a few times. The chain joins TRBV19 to TRBJ1-1; perhaps TRBD1 as D (5 bases). Deletions cut 8 bases from V and 7 bases from J, with 20 bases between. The CDR3 runs to 14 residues. Germline CDR1 is LNHDA and CDR2 is SQIVND (reference sequence). The CDR3 sequence: CASGTPRAEVEAFF. CDR3 sequence (DNA): TGTGCCAGTGGTACCCCCAGGGCCGAAGTTGAAGCTTTCTTT.